These 30 T cell receptor beta chains originate from one sample sequenced in a study of OX40 agonist ivuxolimab in advanced cancers. The assay was immunoSEQ multiplex PCR, and TCRdb's table has in-frame clones only and misses some. The sample contains around 25,000 clones, roughly four fifths of which appear only once. The sample in question was CD4+ or CD8+ T cells sorted from blood, obtained in a trial of the OX40 agonist ivuxolimab. The source of these receptors is an adult with an advanced solid tumor such as melanoma, head and neck, liver or kidney cancer.

The chain uses TRBV2 and TRBJ2-2; D is ambiguous. This CDR3 has 17 residues. Germline V CDR1 and CDR2: SNHLY, FYNNEI. The V end was cut by 1 base, the J end by 2 bases, with 14 bases between. CDR3 nucleotide sequence: TGTGCCAGCAGTGAAGATAAGGGTAGCCCCAACACCGGGGAGCTGTTTTTT. Translating it yields CASSEDKGSPNTGELFF.

The chain has TRBV4-3 and TRBJ2-7, with 7 positions matching TRBD2. Trimming cost V 1 base and J 5 bases; bases outside gene matches: 8. In germline, CDR1 is LGHNA, CDR2 YSLEER. CDR3 length equals 15 residues. In DNA, the CDR3 is TGCGCCAGCAGCCAAGTTAGGTCTAGCGGACACGAGCAGTACTTC. It specifies CASSQVRSSGHEQYF.

This clone was recorded only once. The chain is built from TRBV27 and TRBJ1-2; D unresolved. There are 13 residues in the CDR3. V dropped 6 bases and J dropped 8 bases, with 16 bases sitting between them. Looked up from germline, CDR1 is MNHEY and CDR2 is SMNVEV (reference sequence). The CDR3 loop reads CASSGLGIQGYTF. Here the CDR3 DNA reads TGTGCCAGCAGCGGACTCGGGATTCAGGGCTACACCTTC.

This CDR3 reads CASSSSLSGNTIYF. CDR3 bases: TGTGCCAGCAGCTCAAGCCTATCTGGAAACACCATATATTTT. The rearrangement joins TRBV5-4 to TRBJ1-3; unclear D gene. The ends were cut back, 3 bases at V and 1 base at J, with 8 bases in the middle. Germline CDR1 SGHNT, CDR2 YYREEE (reference sequence). The CDR3 is 14 residues long.

The chain recombines TRBV18 with TRBJ1-4; possibly TRBD1 for D (5 bases). In germline, CDR1 is KGHSH, CDR2 LQKENI. The CDR3 runs to 17 residues. Deletions cut 4 bases from V and 4 bases from J, with 19 bases between. CDR3 in DNA: TGTGCCAGCTCACTGGCGGTGGCAGGGCAGGATAATGAAAAACTGTTTTTT. Its protein is CASSLAVAGQDNEKLFF.

This clone came up once. The V and J genes are TRBV5-4 and TRBJ2-2; unclear D gene. V was trimmed by 0 bases and J by 3 bases, leaving 9 bases between them. This CDR3 comprises 15 residues. The germline V gene encodes CDR1 SGHNT and CDR2 YYREEE (reference sequence). CDR3 sequence reads: CASSLGPVDTGELFF. The CDR3, as DNA: TGTGCCAGCAGCTTGGGACCAGTGGACACCGGGGAGCTGTTTTTT.

CDR3 bases: TGTGCCAGCAGCCAAGGGGCAGTACACAATGAGCAGTTCTTC. Encoded protein: CASSQGAVHNEQFF. The chain recombines TRBV11-2 with TRBJ2-1, with D tentatively TRBD1 (5 bases). CDR1 is SGHAT and CDR2 is FQNNGV in the germline V gene. The CDR3 has 14 amino acids. V shed 5 bases and J shed 5 bases, with 13 bases lying between them.

The genes are TRBV5-1 and TRBJ1-2; no definite D call. In germline, CDR1 is SGHRS, CDR2 YFSETQ. V lost 7 bases and J lost 8, with 18 bases in between. This CDR3 spans 13 amino acids. The CDR3 protein is CASQPNGPEGYTF. CDR3 DNA: TGCGCCAGCCAACCCAACGGGCCGGAAGGCTACACCTTC.

The J gene is TRBJ2-5, the V gene TRBV4-1, with a weak D call TRBD1 (6 bases). With 4 bases removed from V and 2 bases from J, the gap between germline ends came to 11 bases. Germline CDR1 MGHRA, CDR2 YSYEKL. The CDR3 sequence is 14 residues long. For the CDR3, the DNA is TGCGCCAGCAGCCGTGACAGGACACAAGAGACCCAGTACTTC. Its translation is CASSRDRTQETQYF.

In this sample, this clone turned up once. Mismatch with germline at one junction end may stem from a read error. CDR3 coding DNA: TGTGCCAGCAGTGAAGCCATCGCCCTTTCGAACACCGGGGAGCTGCTTTTT. It is translated as CASSEAIALSNTGELLF. The rearrangement uses TRBV6-1 and TRBJ2-2; D may be TRBD2 (5 bases). Germline V gives CDR1 MNHNS, CDR2 SASEGT. The CDR3 extends over 17 amino acids.

The gene calls are TRBV6-4 and TRBJ2-1; possibly TRBD1 or TRBD2 for D (5 bases each). This CDR3 has 13 amino acids. Trimming took 5 bases from V and 10 from J, leaving 15 bases between them. Germline CDR1 MRHNA, CDR2 SNTAGT. CDR3 protein: CASSRDPWLEQFF. The CDR3 DNA reads TGTGCCAGCAGTCGGGACCCTTGGTTAGAGCAGTTCTTC.

This chain links TRBV5-4 with TRBJ2-7; D may correspond to TRBD1 or TRBD2 (5 bases each). CDR3 length equals 14 residues. CDR1 SGHNT and CDR2 YYREEE come from the germline V gene (reference sequence). V gave up 1 base and J gave up 2 bases, with 10 bases separating them. CDR3 protein: CASSLSLGAYEQYF. The CDR3 bases are TGTGCCAGCAGCTTGAGTCTGGGGGCCTACGAGCAGTACTTC.

The CDR3 sequence is CASIGGGDGSYNEQFF. CDR3 DNA: TGTGCCAGCATAGGTGGGGGGGACGGCTCCTACAATGAGCAGTTCTTC. V usage is TRBV2 and J usage is TRBJ2-1; 7 bases align to TRBD2. CDR3 length: 16 amino acids. The junction had 9 bases not matched to a gene; V was cut back by 7 bases and J by 0 bases. Germline lookup yields CDR1 SNHLY and CDR2 FYNNEI.

The J gene is TRBJ1-1, the V gene TRBV7-6; maybe TRBD1 (5 bases). V was cut by 5 bases and J by 7 bases, with 14 bases left in between. The CDR3 spans 13 residues. The germline CDR1 and CDR2 sequences are SGHVS and FNYEAQ. The CDR3 reads CASSLTAGGEAFF. CDR3 nucleotides: TGTGCCAGCAGCCTGACAGCGGGGGGTGAAGCTTTCTTT. The full variable domain, with the rest looked up from reference TRBV7-6 and TRBJ1-1, is GAGVSQSPRYKVTKRGQDVALRCDPISGHVSLYWYRQALGQGPEFLTYFNYEAQQDKSGLPNDRFSAERPEGSISTLTIQRTEQRDSAMYRCASSLTAGGEAFFGQGTRLTVV.

The J gene is TRBJ2-1, the V gene TRBV5-1; TRBD1 matches 7 bases. Trimming at V came to 6 bases and at J to 0 bases, leaving 12 bases not matched to a gene. Per the germline V gene, CDR1 is SGHRS and CDR2 is YFSETQ. The CDR3 has 17 residues. CDR3 amino acids: CASTHFATGSSYNEQFF. The DNA for the CDR3 is TGCGCCAGCACCCACTTTGCGACAGGGAGCTCCTACAATGAGCAGTTCTTC.

This chain joins TRBV5-4 and TRBJ2-7; tentatively, D is TRBD2 (5 bases). The CDR3 loop spans 16 amino acids. Germline CDR1 SGHNT, CDR2 YYREEE (reference sequence). The V end lost 4 bases, the J end lost 2 bases, and 19 bases lay between the germline ends. The CDR3 loop reads CASSQDPHSVAYEQYF. The DNA for the CDR3 is TGTGCCAGCAGCCAAGACCCGCATAGCGTTGCCTACGAGCAGTACTTC.

The chain joins TRBV4-1 to TRBJ1-5; no clear D gene. The CDR3 sequence is 16 residues long. Trimming cost V 2 bases and J 5 bases, with 16 bases left between them. Germline CDR1 and CDR2: MGHRA and YSYEKL. DNA of the CDR3: TGCGCCAGCAGCCAATTCACCGGCAGGAGGGATCAGCCCCAGCATTTT. It encodes CASSQFTGRRDQPQHF.

This rearrangement joins TRBV30 to TRBJ1-1; 7 bases map to TRBD1. V dropped 7 bases and J dropped 3; count of bases not matched to a gene: 14. This CDR3 is 15 amino acids long. Germline CDR1 is GTSNPN and CDR2 is SVGIG (reference sequence). The CDR3 loop is CASRIFGQGDTEAFF. The DNA for the CDR3 is TGTGCCTCCCGTATTTTTGGGCAGGGGGACACTGAAGCTTTCTTT.

This sequence joins TRBV30 and TRBJ2-7, with D uncertain. The CDR3 is made up of 11 amino acids. CDR1 is GTSNPN, CDR2 SVGIG, per germline (reference sequence). Deletions cut 5 bases from V and 0 bases from J, with 5 bases between. CDR3 amino acids: CAWWDSYEQYF. CDR3 DNA: TGTGCCTGGTGGGACTCCTACGAGCAGTACTTC. Complete variable domain (other parts from reference TRBV30 and TRBJ2-7): SQTIHQWPATLVQPVGSPLSLECTVEGTSNPNLYWYRQAAGRGLQLLFYSVGIGQISSEVPQNLSASRPQDRQFILSSKKLLLSDSGFYLCAWWDSYEQYFGPGTRLTVT.

The V call is TRBV13, the J call TRBJ2-1; TRBD2 aligns across 14 bases. The CDR3 spans 15 residues. Trimming at V came to 2 bases and at J to 9 bases, leaving 3 bases not matched to a gene. CDR1 PRHDT and CDR2 FYEKMQ come from the germline V gene (reference sequence). CDR3 loop: CASSLRLAGGSEQFF. The CDR3 nucleotides read TGTGCCAGCAGCTTACGACTAGCGGGGGGGAGTGAGCAGTTCTTC.

The chain joins TRBV7-2 to TRBJ2-7, with D unclear. The length of the CDR3 is 14 residues. Deletions cut 1 base from V and 0 bases from J, with 7 bases between. Germline V lookup: CDR1 SGHTA, CDR2 FQGNSA. This CDR3 is CASSLVGSSYEQYF. DNA of the CDR3: TGTGCCAGCAGCTTAGTCGGTAGCTCCTACGAGCAGTACTTC.

V usage is TRBV5-4 and J usage is TRBJ1-1, with D tentatively TRBD1 (5 bases). The V end lost 4 bases, the J end lost 1 base, and 11 bases lay between the germline ends. The CDR3 totals 14 residues. Germline lookup yields CDR1 SGHNT and CDR2 YYREEE (reference sequence). CDR3 loop: CASSVRQKNTEAFF. The CDR3 DNA is TGTGCCAGCAGCGTAAGACAGAAGAACACTGAAGCTTTCTTT.

The chain employs TRBV6-5 and TRBJ2-3; D unclear. CDR3 size: 13 residues. The V end lost 6 bases, the J end lost 0 bases, and 7 bases lay between the germline ends. CDR1 MNHEY and CDR2 SVGAGI come from the germline V gene. CDR3 nucleotides: TGTGCCAGCAGCTGGAGCAGCACAGATACGCAGTATTTT. Amino acids: CASSWSSTDTQYF.

The chain employs TRBV7-6 and TRBJ2-2, with 7 bases lining up with TRBD2. Germline V gene sequence: CDR1 SGHVS, CDR2 FNYEAQ. With V trimmed by 0 bases and J by 5 bases, 6 bases remained unmatched. The CDR3 is 16 amino acids. For the CDR3, the DNA is TGTGCCAGCAGCTTAGCTAGCGGGCGACCTACCGGGGAGCTGTTTTTT. Translating gives CASSLASGRPTGELFF.

The gene calls are TRBV29-1 and TRBJ1-2; D not certain. CDR3 length: 16 amino acids. Germline V gives CDR1 SQVTM, CDR2 ANQGSEA. Between the trimmed V and J ends, which lost 0 bases and 6 bases, there was a span of 20 bases. CDR3 nucleotide sequence: TGCAGCGTTGAAGATCTTATCCGGGGATGGGGAGATGGCTACACCTTC. Translated: CSVEDLIRGWGDGYTF.

The genes are TRBV9 and TRBJ1-2; D call uncertain. Germline V gene data show CDR1 as SGDLS and CDR2 as YYNGEE. CDR3 size: 14 residues. V was pared by 3 bases and J by 4 bases, with 13 bases between. The CDR3 DNA reads TGTGCCAGCAGCGAAACCGACGGTACCTATGGCTACACCTTC. Its translation is CASSETDGTYGYTF.

The chain combines TRBV6-5 with TRBJ1-1; TRBD1 matches at 8 bases. V gave up 6 bases and J gave up 4 bases; unmatched junction bases: 7. Germline V gene lookup returns CDR1 MNHEY and CDR2 SVGAGI. The CDR3 length is 14 residues. CDR3 loop: CASRSRGLGTEAFF. In DNA form, the CDR3 reads TGTGCCAGCAGGTCCAGGGGGCTGGGCACTGAAGCTTTCTTT.

The chain links TRBV7-8 to TRBJ2-3, with a weak D call TRBD2 (6 bases). Germline loops: CDR1 SGHVS, CDR2 FQNEAQ. The V end lost 2 bases, the J end lost 0 bases, and 12 bases lay between the germline ends. This CDR3 comprises 16 residues. CDR3 region: CASSLSGGGSTDTQYF. CDR3 coding DNA: TGTGCCAGCAGCTTATCCGGGGGAGGAAGCACAGATACGCAGTATTTT.

This clone has only one observation. CDR3 amino acids: CASSPIWGPRVTDTQYF. CDR3 nucleotide sequence: TGTGCCAGCAGCCCAATATGGGGACCCCGAGTAACAGATACGCAGTATTTT. The chain combines TRBV5-5 with TRBJ2-3, with D perhaps given as TRBD1 or TRBD2 (5 bases each). The germline V gene encodes CDR1 SGHKS and CDR2 YYEKEE (reference sequence). The V end was cut by 4 bases, the J end by 3 bases, with 21 bases between. The CDR3 runs 17 residues.

This chain links TRBV11-2 with TRBJ1-2, with TRBD1 as a possible D gene (6 bases). Trimming shortened V by 5 bases and J by 8 bases, and 15 bases separated the two germline ends. The length of the CDR3 is 13 residues. The germline V gene has CDR1 SGHAT and CDR2 FQNNGV. Written as DNA, the CDR3 is TGTGCCAGCAGCCCTAGGGGGGGGTTCGGCTACACCTTC. This sequence encodes CASSPRGGFGYTF.